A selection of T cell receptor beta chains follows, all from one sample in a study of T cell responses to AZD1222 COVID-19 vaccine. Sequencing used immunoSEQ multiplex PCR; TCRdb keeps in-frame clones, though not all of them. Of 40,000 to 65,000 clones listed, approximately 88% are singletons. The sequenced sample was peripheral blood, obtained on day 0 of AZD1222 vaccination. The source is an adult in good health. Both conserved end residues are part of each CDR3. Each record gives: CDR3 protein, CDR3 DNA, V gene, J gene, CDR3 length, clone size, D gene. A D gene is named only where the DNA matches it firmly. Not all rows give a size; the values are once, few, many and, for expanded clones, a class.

CASSPGGQGTGELFF	TGTGCCAGCAGTCCCGGGGGACAGGGAACGGGGGAGCTGTTTTTT	TRBV28	TRBJ2-2	15	.	TRBD1
CASTTSGPFYGEQFF	TGTGCCAGCACGACTAGCGGGCCTTTCTACGGTGAGCAGTTCTTC	TRBV19	TRBJ2-1	15	few	TRBD2
CASSQRPGATNEKLFF	TGTGCCAGCAGCCAGAGACCGGGTGCAACTAATGAAAAACTGTTTTTT	TRBV27	TRBJ1-4	16	.	.
CSVVQGAGETQYF	TGCAGCGTTGTCCAGGGGGCTGGGGAGACCCAGTACTTC	TRBV29-1	TRBJ2-5	13	.	TRBD1
CASSDRESLLNEQFF	TGTGCCAGCAGCGACCGGGAGTCCCTACTCAATGAGCAGTTCTTC	TRBV7-2	TRBJ2-1	15	.	.
CASSLAMGTQYF	TGTGCCAGCAGCTTAGCTATGGGGACCCAGTACTTC	TRBV7-2	TRBJ2-5	12	.	.
CASSRQGGAYTEAFF	TGTGCCAGCAGCCGACAGGGGGGTGCGTACACTGAAGCTTTCTTT	TRBV7-8	TRBJ1-1	15	.	TRBD1
CAWGGQGGTKNIQYF	TGTGCCTGGGGCGGGCAGGGGGGTACCAAAAACATTCAGTACTTC	TRBV30	TRBJ2-4	15	.	.
CASSLAVERNTGELFF	TGCGCCAGCAGCCTGGCCGTCGAGCGGAACACCGGGGAGCTGTTTTTT	TRBV5-1	TRBJ2-2	16	once	.
CASSLTGGGTGELFF	TGCGCCAGCAGCCTGACAGGGGGAGGCACCGGGGAGCTGTTTTTT	TRBV4-1	TRBJ2-2	15	.	TRBD1
CSASFGRGSYNEQFF	TGCAGTGCTAGTTTTGGTCGCGGGAGCTACAATGAGCAGTTCTTC	TRBV20-1	TRBJ2-1	15	.	TRBD2
CASSISEDTGELFF	TGTGCCAGTAGTATCAGTGAAGACACCGGGGAGCTGTTTTTT	TRBV19	TRBJ2-2	14	.	.
CSASGGTGRRYGYTF	TGCAGTGCTAGTGGAGGGACAGGGAGGCGCTATGGCTACACCTTC	TRBV20-1	TRBJ1-2	15	.	TRBD1
CASSDRGNEKLFF	TGTGCCAGCAGTGACAGGGGAAACGAAAAACTGTTTTTT	TRBV25-1	TRBJ1-4	13	.	.
CASSLHTDTQYF	TGTGCCAGCAGTCTCCACACAGATACGCAGTATTTT	TRBV6-5	TRBJ2-3	12	.	.
CASSPGSSGNTIYF	TGTGCCAGCAGCCCGGGTTCTTCTGGAAACACCATATATTTT	TRBV2	TRBJ1-3	14	.	.
CASAGTGGEKLFF	TGTGCCAGCGCCGGGACAGGGGGTGAAAAACTGTTTTTT	TRBV12-3/TRBV12-4	TRBJ1-4	13	.	TRBD1
CASSFSRTVGYEQYF	TGTGCCAGCAGTTTCTCCCGGACAGTAGGTTACGAGCAGTACTTC	TRBV27	TRBJ2-7	15	.	.
CASSPPDGATYEQYF	TGTGCCAGCTCACCACCGGACGGTGCCACCTACGAGCAGTACTTC	TRBV18	TRBJ2-7	15	once	.
CASSLTGHQPQHF	TGTGCCAGCAGCCTGACAGGGCATCAGCCCCAGCATTTT	TRBV7-2	TRBJ1-5	13	.	TRBD1
CASSSTGTRNTQYF	TGTGCCAGCAGTAGCACCGGGACTAGGAATACGCAGTATTTT	TRBV27	TRBJ2-3	14	.	TRBD2
CASSGRTNTGELFF	TGTGCCAGCAGTGGACGGACGAACACCGGGGAGCTGTTTTTT	TRBV2	TRBJ2-2	14	.	.
CASSEADYEQYF	TGTGCCAGCAGTGAGGCGGACTACGAGCAGTACTTC	TRBV11-1	TRBJ2-7	12	.	.
CASSHLRGPQPVFF	TGTGCCAGCAGCCATTTGAGGGGGCCCCAACCGGTTTTTTTT	TRBV7-9	TRBJ1-4	14	once	TRBD1
CASSPLSSVGDTGELFF	TGTGCCAGCTCACCCCTCTCTTCGGTAGGGGACACCGGGGAGCTGTTTTTT	TRBV18	TRBJ2-2	17	few	.
CASSDQRERHEQFF	TGCGCCAGCAGTGACCAGCGGGAGCGGCATGAGCAGTTCTTC	TRBV10-2	TRBJ2-1	14	.	TRBD2
CASSEVTSGHEQFF	TGCGCCAGCAGCGAAGTGACTAGCGGCCACGAGCAGTTCTTC	TRBV5-1	TRBJ2-1	14	once	TRBD2
CASRRGQATYEQYF	TGTGCCAGCAGGAGGGGACAGGCCACCTACGAGCAGTACTTC	TRBV2	TRBJ2-7	14	.	TRBD1
CASSLGRAAHEKLFF	TGTGCCAGCAGCTTAGGAAGGGCTGCACATGAAAAACTGTTTTTT	TRBV7-2	TRBJ1-4	15	.	.
CASSPVGTDTQYF	TGTGCCAGCAGCCCCGTGGGCACAGATACGCAGTATTTT	TRBV12-3/TRBV12-4	TRBJ2-3	13	once	.
CASSPSGFTNEKLFF	TGTGCCAGCAGTCCCAGCGGGTTTACTAATGAAAAACTGTTTTTT	TRBV6-5	TRBJ1-4	15	few	.
CSASHSLSGNTIYF	TGCAGTGCTAGTCACAGTCTCTCTGGAAACACCATATATTTT	TRBV20-1	TRBJ1-3	14	.	.
CASSYTRTDYEQYF	TGTGCCAGCAGTTACACCAGGACGGACTACGAGCAGTACTTC	TRBV6-2/TRBV6-3	TRBJ2-7	14	.	.
CASRPSSGANTGELFF	TGTGCCAGCAGGCCTTCCTCCGGGGCAAACACCGGGGAGCTGTTTTTT	TRBV5-4	TRBJ2-2	16	.	.
CASSDRDRVVGMFF	TGTGCCAGCAGTGACCGGGACAGGGTCGTCGGAATGTTTTTT	TRBV25-1	TRBJ2-2	14	.	TRBD1
CASKRQRNTGELFF	TGTGCCAGCAAAAGGCAGAGGAACACCGGGGAGCTGTTTTTT	TRBV2	TRBJ2-2	14	few	.
CASSPPKVGPGELFF	TGTGCCAGCTCACCACCTAAAGTAGGCCCCGGGGAGCTGTTTTTT	TRBV18	TRBJ2-2	15	.	.
CASSPPRGQGKHEQYF	TGTGCCAGCTCACCACCACGCGGACAGGGCAAGCACGAGCAGTACTTC	TRBV18	TRBJ2-7	16	.	TRBD1
CASSRTGQGGTNYGYTF	TGTGCCAGTAGTCGAACGGGACAGGGGGGCACTAACTATGGCTACACCTTC	TRBV19	TRBJ1-2	17	.	TRBD1
CASRGARGNYGYTF	TGTGCCAGCAGGGGGGCCAGGGGGAACTATGGCTACACCTTC	TRBV2	TRBJ1-2	14	once	TRBD1
CASSPTGTANSPLHF	TGTGCCAGCAGCCCTACCGGGACAGCTAATTCACCCCTCCACTTT	TRBV3-1/TRBV3-2	TRBJ1-6	15	.	TRBD1
CASSLRTSGRGNEQFF	TGTGCCAGCAGCCTTCGGACTAGCGGGAGGGGTAATGAGCAGTTCTTC	TRBV3-1/TRBV3-2	TRBJ2-1	16	few	TRBD2
CASSTSGGGRKAFF	TGTGCCAGCAGTACCTCAGGGGGCGGCCGTAAGGCTTTCTTT	TRBV28	TRBJ1-1	14	few	TRBD1
CASSPQALPGTGNDEQFF	TGTGCCAGCAGTCCCCAAGCCCTCCCCGGGACAGGGAACGATGAGCAGTTCTTC	TRBV6-9	TRBJ2-1	18	.	TRBD1
CASSDRGADSPLHF	TGTGCCAGCAGTGATCGGGGGGCTGATTCACCCCTCCACTTT	TRBV2	TRBJ1-6	14	few	.
CASSPGQGRRKSGANVLTF	TGTGCCAGCAGCCCAGGACAGGGTAGGAGAAAATCTGGGGCCAACGTCCTGACTTTC	TRBV5-6	TRBJ2-6	19	.	TRBD1
CASRRRALSPLHF	TGTGCCAGCAGGCGCCGGGCCCTTTCACCCCTCCACTTT	TRBV5-6	TRBJ1-6	13	once	.
CASSPPPLRSYNEQFF	TGTGCCAGCAGCCCGCCCCCACTCCGCTCCTACAATGAGCAGTTCTTC	TRBV7-9	TRBJ2-1	16	.	.
CATSDQGTHEQYF	TGTGCCACCAGTGATCAAGGGACCCACGAGCAGTACTTC	TRBV24-1	TRBJ2-7	13	.	.
CASSLTGLAAYEQYF	TGTGCCAGCAGCTTAACAGGACTAGCGGCCTACGAGCAGTACTTC	TRBV7-2	TRBJ2-7	15	.	TRBD2
CASNTGHRGEAFF	TGTGCCAGCAACACGGGACACAGGGGTGAAGCTTTCTTT	TRBV12-3/TRBV12-4	TRBJ1-1	13	few	TRBD1
CASSLGGAGNTIYF	TGTGCCAGCAGTTTGGGGGGAGCTGGAAACACCATATATTTT	TRBV28	TRBJ1-3	14	few	.
CSVGGTGEDYGYTF	TGCAGCGTTGGGGGGACAGGGGAGGACTATGGCTACACCTTC	TRBV29-1	TRBJ1-2	14	.	TRBD1
CASSPGVNQPQHF	TGTGCCAGCTCACCAGGGGTGAATCAGCCCCAGCATTTT	TRBV18	TRBJ1-5	13	.	.
CASLASRNTGELFF	TGTGCCAGCCTGGCTAGCAGGAACACCGGGGAGCTGTTTTTT	TRBV6-5	TRBJ2-2	14	.	.
CASSQELRDETQYF	TGTGCCAGCAGCCAAGAACTCCGTGATGAGACCCAGTACTTC	TRBV14	TRBJ2-5	14	.	.